Below, 17 T cell receptor beta chains from the same sample are listed, as sequenced in a study of blood T cell repertoires in COVID-19. TCRdb's table, derived via immunoSEQ multiplex PCR, lists solely in-frame clones and lacks some. The sample carries approximately 200,000 clones, roughly 86% recorded once. Sequencing input: peripheral blood. These receptors were taken from a woman in her sixties with acute or convalescent COVID-19.

V gene TRBV28 combines with J gene TRBJ1-5; maybe TRBD1 (5 bases). The CDR3 is 14 residues long. The V gene's germline CDR1 is MDHEN and CDR2 SYDVKM. Trimming shortened V by 2 bases and J by 1 base, and 6 bases separated the two germline ends. The CDR3 loop is CASSLGGSNQPQHF. CDR3 nucleotide sequence: TGTGCCAGCAGTTTAGGGGGGAGCAATCAGCCCCAGCATTTT.

The rearrangement uses TRBV12-3 or TRBV12-4 and TRBJ1-1; possibly TRBD1 for D (6 bases). Trimming left V 5 bases short and J 0 bases short, with 7 bases between. The CDR3 runs to 13 residues. Here the CDR3 reads CASSGQLNTEAFF. The CDR3 bases are TGTGCCAGCAGTGGACAGCTGAACACTGAAGCTTTCTTT.

This clone has just one count. The J gene is TRBJ2-1, the V gene TRBV19; D gene uncertain. The CDR3 covers 15 residues. The germline V gene has CDR1 LNHDA and CDR2 SQIVND (reference sequence). The V end lost 6 bases, the J end lost 6 bases, and 18 bases lay between the germline ends. The CDR3 loop is CASSTALVFSNEQFF. DNA for the CDR3: TGTGCCAGTAGCACGGCGCTAGTTTTTAGCAATGAGCAGTTCTTC.

V and J are TRBV7-2 and TRBJ2-2; tentatively, D is TRBD1 (5 bases). This CDR3 spans 16 amino acids. Germline V gene sequence: CDR1 SGHTA, CDR2 FQGNSA. Trimming removed 4 bases from V and 0 bases from J, with 12 bases in between. CDR3 sequence (DNA): TGTGCCAGCAGCTCCAGGGTCCCCCCGAACACCGGGGAGCTGTTTTTT. The encoded protein is CASSSRVPPNTGELFF.

The V and J genes are TRBV11-2 and TRBJ2-3; no definite D call. The CDR3 consists of 12 residues. Germline V gene lookup returns CDR1 SGHAT and CDR2 FQNNGV. V lost 4 bases, J lost 4 bases, and 6 bases lay in between. CDR3 amino acids: CASSWSADTQYF. In DNA, the CDR3 is TGTGCCAGCAGCTGGTCGGCAGATACGCAGTATTTT.

This clone has a single count. The V and J genes are TRBV10-3 and TRBJ1-1, with 7 bases that match TRBD1. The length of the CDR3 is 15 residues. Germline values: CDR1 ENHRY, CDR2 SYGVKD. V lost 3 bases to trimming and J lost 1 base; unmatched junction nucleotides: 5. For the CDR3, the DNA is TGTGCCATCAGTGACACAGGGACAGCGAACACTGAAGCTTTCTTT. Protein: CAISDTGTANTEAFF.

The rearrangement joins TRBV11-2 to TRBJ2-7; no firm D call. V was pared by 4 bases and J by 0 bases, with 4 bases between. Germline CDR1 is SGHAT and CDR2 is FQNNGV. The CDR3 is made up of 12 amino acids. CDR3 region: CASSSLSYEQYF. Here the CDR3 DNA reads TGTGCCAGCAGCTCCCTCTCCTACGAGCAGTACTTC. The whole variable domain, remainder taken from reference TRBV11-2 and TRBJ2-7, is EAGVAQSPRYKIIEKRQSVAFWCNPISGHATLYWYQQILGQGPKLLIQFQNNGVVDDSQLPKDRFSAERLKGVDSTLKIQPAKLEDSAVYLCASSSLSYEQYFGPGTRLTVT.

The J gene is TRBJ1-5, the V gene TRBV6-6; D may be TRBD1 (5 bases). The CDR3 contains 16 residues. Germline V gene data show CDR1 as MNHNY and CDR2 as SVGAGI (reference sequence). V lost 5 bases to trimming and J lost 0 bases, with 14 bases between them. The CDR3 DNA is TGTGCCAGCAGTACTACAGGAAGAGATAGCAATCAGCCCCAGCATTTT. Protein: CASSTTGRDSNQPQHF.

The chain combines TRBV6-5 with TRBJ2-1; TRBD2 aligns across 11 bases. CDR3 length equals 14 residues. Germline V gene sequence: CDR1 MNHEY, CDR2 SVGAGI. J gave up 6 bases and V 8 bases, and 6 bases lay outside the gene matches. The CDR3 protein is CASLAGGSLNEQFF. CDR3 sequence (DNA): TGTGCCAGCCTAGCGGGAGGTTCTCTCAATGAGCAGTTCTTC.

This clone was seen a single time. The chain recombines TRBV29-1 with TRBJ2-3; TRBD2 aligns across 8 bases. The CDR3 runs 16 residues. Trimming removed 6 bases from V and 2 bases from J; junction bases left unmatched: 13. The germline gives CDR1 SQVTM, CDR2 ANQGSEA. CDR3 sequence: CSVPKRASGYTDTQYF. In nucleotides, the CDR3 is TGCAGCGTCCCAAAGAGGGCTAGCGGGTACACAGATACGCAGTATTTT.

V usage is TRBV19 and J usage is TRBJ2-2, with TRBD1 identical over 12 bases. V was pared by 4 bases and J by 8 bases, with 11 bases of the junction left unmatched. CDR3 size: 17 residues. Germline CDR1 LNHDA, CDR2 SQIVND (reference sequence). The CDR3 protein is CASSRGPGQGAGGELFF. The CDR3 bases are TGTGCCAGTAGTAGGGGGCCGGGACAGGGGGCCGGAGGGGAGCTGTTTTTT.

The chain is built from TRBV4-2 and TRBJ2-1; tentative D call: TRBD2 (5 bases). Trimming pared 8 bases from V and 7 bases from J, leaving 21 bases between. Germline V gene sequence: CDR1 LGHNA, CDR2 YNFKEQ. The CDR3 totals 15 residues. CDR3 sequence reads: CASHGGDLARNEQFF. In nucleotides, the CDR3 is TGTGCCAGCCACGGTGGAGACTTAGCGAGGAATGAGCAGTTCTTC.

This clone was found once. The chain couples TRBV7-3 to TRBJ1-2; 10 bases map to TRBD1. V shed 4 bases, J shed 1 base, and the junction held 3 bases outside the gene matches. Germline V gene sequence: CDR1 SGHTA, CDR2 FQGTGA. This CDR3 spans 15 amino acids. The CDR3 spells CASSSGTGDNYGYTF. Here the CDR3 DNA reads TGTGCCAGCAGCTCCGGGACAGGGGATAACTATGGCTACACCTTC.

The rearrangement links TRBV19 to TRBJ2-1, with D maybe TRBD2 (5 bases). The CDR3 sequence is 17 residues long. V dropped 3 bases and J dropped 0 bases, with 15 bases sitting between them. Germline CDR1 reads LNHDA; CDR2 reads SQIVND (reference sequence). This CDR3 reads CASSIPDFRSSYNEQFF. Here the CDR3 DNA reads TGTGCCAGTAGTATCCCGGACTTTAGGAGCTCCTACAATGAGCAGTTCTTC.

The J gene is TRBJ2-1, the V gene TRBV3-1 (or the pseudogene TRBV3-2), with 7 bases fitting TRBD2. With 0 bases clipped from V and 6 bases from J, the junction kept 14 bases outside the gene matches. The germline gives CDR1 LGHDT, CDR2 YNNKEL (reference sequence). The CDR3 is made up of 18 amino acids. The CDR3 coding sequence is TGTGCCAGCAGCCAAGAGAGGCTAGCGGTTCCCCGGGGCAATGAGCAGTTCTTC. It specifies CASSQERLAVPRGNEQFF.

The V call is TRBV7-3, the J call TRBJ2-7, with TRBD2 identical over 8 bases. The CDR3 length is 17 residues. Germline V CDR1 and CDR2: SGHTA, FQGTGA. V was clipped by 4 bases and J by 5 bases; unmatched bases: 16. CDR3 residues: CASSSSTEAGGTHEQYF. CDR3 nucleotides: TGTGCCAGCAGCTCGAGCACGGAGGCGGGGGGAACCCACGAGCAGTACTTC.

This clone was detected only once. V usage is TRBV3-1 (or the pseudogene TRBV3-2) and J usage is TRBJ1-6, with D perhaps TRBD1 (6 bases). The V gene's germline CDR1 is LGHDT and CDR2 YNNKEL (reference sequence). V was shortened by 1 base and J by 8 bases, with 12 bases between the two germline ends. This CDR3 is 15 amino acids long. CDR3 bases: TGTGCCAGCAGCCAAGTTCCGCAGGGGTATTCACCCCTCCACTTT. Translated, it gives CASSQVPQGYSPLHF.